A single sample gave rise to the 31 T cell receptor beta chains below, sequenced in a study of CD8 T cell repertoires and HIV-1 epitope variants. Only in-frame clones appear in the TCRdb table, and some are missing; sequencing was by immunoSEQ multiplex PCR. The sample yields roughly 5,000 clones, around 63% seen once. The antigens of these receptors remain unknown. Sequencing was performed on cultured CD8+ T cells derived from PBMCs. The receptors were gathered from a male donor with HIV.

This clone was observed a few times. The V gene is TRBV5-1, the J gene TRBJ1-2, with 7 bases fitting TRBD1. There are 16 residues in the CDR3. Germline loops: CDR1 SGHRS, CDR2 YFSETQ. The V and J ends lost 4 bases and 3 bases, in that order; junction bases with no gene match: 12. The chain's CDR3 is CASSTNFDRADYGYTF. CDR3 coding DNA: TGCGCCAGCAGCACAAACTTCGACAGGGCTGACTATGGCTACACCTTC.

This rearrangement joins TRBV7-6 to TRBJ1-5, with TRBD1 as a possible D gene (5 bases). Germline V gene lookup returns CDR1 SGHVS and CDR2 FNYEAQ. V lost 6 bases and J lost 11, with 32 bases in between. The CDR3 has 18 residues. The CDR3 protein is CASSMGLIPGAPQESQHF. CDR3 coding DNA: TGTGCCAGCAGTATGGGGCTAATTCCCGGGGCACCCCAGGAGTCCCAGCATTTT.

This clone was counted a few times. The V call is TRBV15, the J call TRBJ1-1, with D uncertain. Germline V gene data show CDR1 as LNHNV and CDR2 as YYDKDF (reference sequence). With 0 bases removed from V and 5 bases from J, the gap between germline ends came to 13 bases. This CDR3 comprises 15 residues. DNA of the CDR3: TGTGCCACCAGCAGAGACCGAGGGTGGTGGACTGAAGCTTTCTTT. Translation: CATSRDRGWWTEAFF.

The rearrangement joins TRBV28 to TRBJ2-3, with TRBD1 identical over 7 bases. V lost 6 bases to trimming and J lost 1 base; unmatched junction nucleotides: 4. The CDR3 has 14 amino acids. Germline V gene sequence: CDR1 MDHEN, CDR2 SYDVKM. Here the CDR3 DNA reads TGTGCCAGCAGCCAGGGGGTCGGCACAGATACGCAGTATTTT. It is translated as CASSQGVGTDTQYF.

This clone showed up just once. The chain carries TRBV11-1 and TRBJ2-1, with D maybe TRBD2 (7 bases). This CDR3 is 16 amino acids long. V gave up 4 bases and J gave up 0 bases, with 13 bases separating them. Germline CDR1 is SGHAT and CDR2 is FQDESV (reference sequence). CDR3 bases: TGTGCCAGCAGCTCTAGGGGGGGGAGCTCCTACAATGAGCAGTTCTTC. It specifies CASSSRGGSSYNEQFF.

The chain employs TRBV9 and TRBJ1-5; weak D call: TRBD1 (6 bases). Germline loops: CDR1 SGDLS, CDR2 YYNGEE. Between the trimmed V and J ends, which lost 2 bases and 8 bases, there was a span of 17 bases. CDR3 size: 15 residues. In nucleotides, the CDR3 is TGTGCCAGCAGCGTCGAGGGGGGGCCAGGGGAGCCCCAGCATTTT. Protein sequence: CASSVEGGPGEPQHF.

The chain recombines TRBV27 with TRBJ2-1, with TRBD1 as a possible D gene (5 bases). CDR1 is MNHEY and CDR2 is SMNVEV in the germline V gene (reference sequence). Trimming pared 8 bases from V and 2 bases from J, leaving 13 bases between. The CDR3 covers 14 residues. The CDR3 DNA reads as TGTGCCAGCGGTGGGGCAGGAGCCTACAATGAGCAGTTCTTC. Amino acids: CASGGAGAYNEQFF.

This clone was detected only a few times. The CDR3, as DNA: TGTGCCAGCAGCCAAGCCTCTACTAGCGAGCAGTACTTC. Amino acids: CASSQASTSEQYF. The chain joins TRBV4-2 to TRBJ2-7, with a tentative D call TRBD2 (5 bases). This CDR3 is built from 13 residues. Trimming stripped 1 base from V and 6 bases from J, with 10 bases between. CDR1 is LGHNA, CDR2 YNFKEQ, per germline.

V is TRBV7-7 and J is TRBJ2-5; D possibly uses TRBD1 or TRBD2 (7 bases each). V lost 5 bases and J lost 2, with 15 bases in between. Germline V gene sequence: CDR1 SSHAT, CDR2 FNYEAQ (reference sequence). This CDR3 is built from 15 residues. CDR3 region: CASSQGGAVQETQYF. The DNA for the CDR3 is TGTGCCAGCAGCCAGGGGGGGGCTGTACAAGAGACCCAGTACTTC.

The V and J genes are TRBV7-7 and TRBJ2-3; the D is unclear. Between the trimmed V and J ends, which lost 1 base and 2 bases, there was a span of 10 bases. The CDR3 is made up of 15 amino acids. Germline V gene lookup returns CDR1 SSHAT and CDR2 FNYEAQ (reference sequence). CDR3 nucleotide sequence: TGTGCCAGCAGCTTAGGTCTGGGATCCACAGATACGCAGTATTTT. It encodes CASSLGLGSTDTQYF.

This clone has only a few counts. The CDR3 DNA reads TGCGCCAGCAGCCAGGCCCCTAGCGGGGGGGCACAGAATGAGCAGTTCTTC. Translation gives CASSQAPSGGAQNEQFF. The chain has TRBV4-1 and TRBJ2-1; 12 nucleotides line up with TRBD2. V lost 3 bases and J lost 7; bases outside the gene matches: 10. The CDR3 length is 17 residues. The germline V gene has CDR1 MGHRA and CDR2 YSYEKL.

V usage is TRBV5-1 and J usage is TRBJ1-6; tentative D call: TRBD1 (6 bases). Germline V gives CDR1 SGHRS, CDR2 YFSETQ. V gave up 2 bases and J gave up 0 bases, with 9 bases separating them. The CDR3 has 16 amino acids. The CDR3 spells CASSLQGDSYNSPLHF. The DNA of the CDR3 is TGCGCCAGCAGCTTACAGGGTGACTCCTATAATTCACCCCTCCACTTT.

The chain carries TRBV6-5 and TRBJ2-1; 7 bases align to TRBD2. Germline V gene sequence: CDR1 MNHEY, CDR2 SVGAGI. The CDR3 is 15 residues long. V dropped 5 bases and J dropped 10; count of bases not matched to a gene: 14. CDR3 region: CASSTRDYAFGEQFF. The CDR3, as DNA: TGTGCCAGCAGTACCCGGGACTACGCCTTTGGGGAGCAGTTCTTC.

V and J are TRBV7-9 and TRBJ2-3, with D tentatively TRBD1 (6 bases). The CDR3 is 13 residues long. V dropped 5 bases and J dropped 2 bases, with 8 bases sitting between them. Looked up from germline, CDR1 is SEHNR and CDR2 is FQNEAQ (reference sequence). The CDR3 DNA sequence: TGTGCCAGCAGCCGGGACAACACAGATACGCAGTATTTT. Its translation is CASSRDNTDTQYF.

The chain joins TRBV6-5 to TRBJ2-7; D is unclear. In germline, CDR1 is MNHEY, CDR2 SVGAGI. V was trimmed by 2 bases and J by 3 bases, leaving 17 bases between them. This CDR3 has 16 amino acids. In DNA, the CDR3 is TGTGCCAGCAGTTACGCCGCGGTGAATAATAACTACGAGCAGTACTTC. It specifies CASSYAAVNNNYEQYF.

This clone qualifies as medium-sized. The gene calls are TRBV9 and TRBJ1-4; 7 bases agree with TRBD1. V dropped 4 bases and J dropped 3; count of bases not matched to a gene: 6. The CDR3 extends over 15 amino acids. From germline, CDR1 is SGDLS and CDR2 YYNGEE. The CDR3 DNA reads TGTGCCAGCAGCCCAAGGGACAGTTCTAATGAAAAACTGTTTTTT. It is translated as CASSPRDSSNEKLFF.

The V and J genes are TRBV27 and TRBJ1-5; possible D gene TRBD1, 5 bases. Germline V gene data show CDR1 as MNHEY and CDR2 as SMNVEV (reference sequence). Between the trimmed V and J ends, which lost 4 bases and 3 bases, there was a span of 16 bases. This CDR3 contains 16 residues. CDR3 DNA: TGTGCCAGCAGTTCCCTCGGGGGGACCCCCAATCAGCCCCAGCATTTT. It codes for CASSSLGGTPNQPQHF.

The chain's CDR3 is CASSDGAGYEQYF. CDR3 sequence (DNA): TGTGCCAGCAGTGATGGGGCCGGCTACGAGCAGTACTTC. The chain links TRBV6-1 to TRBJ2-7, with D perhaps TRBD1 (5 bases). Deletions cut 3 bases from V and 3 bases from J, with 9 bases between. The germline V gene encodes CDR1 MNHNS and CDR2 SASEGT. CDR3 size: 13 residues.

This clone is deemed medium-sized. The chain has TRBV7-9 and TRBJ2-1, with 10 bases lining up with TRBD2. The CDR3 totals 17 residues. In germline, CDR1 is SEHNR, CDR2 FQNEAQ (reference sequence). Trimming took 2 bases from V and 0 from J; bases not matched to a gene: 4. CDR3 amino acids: CASSLIAGGGSYNEQFF. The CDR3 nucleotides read TGTGCCAGCAGCTTAATAGCGGGGGGTGGCTCCTACAATGAGCAGTTCTTC. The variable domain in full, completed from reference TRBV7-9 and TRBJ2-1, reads DTGVSQNPRHKITKRGQNVTFRCDPISEHNRLYWYRQTLGQGPEFLTYFQNEAQLEKSRLLSDRFSAERPKGSFSTLEIQRTEQGDSAMYLCASSLIAGGGSYNEQFFGPGTRLTVL.

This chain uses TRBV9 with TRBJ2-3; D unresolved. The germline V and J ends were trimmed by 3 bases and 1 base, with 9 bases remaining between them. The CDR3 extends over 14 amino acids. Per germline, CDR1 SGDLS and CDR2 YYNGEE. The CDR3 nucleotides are TGTGCCAGCAGCGAAGGCGGAGGCACAGATACGCAGTATTTT. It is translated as CASSEGGGTDTQYF.

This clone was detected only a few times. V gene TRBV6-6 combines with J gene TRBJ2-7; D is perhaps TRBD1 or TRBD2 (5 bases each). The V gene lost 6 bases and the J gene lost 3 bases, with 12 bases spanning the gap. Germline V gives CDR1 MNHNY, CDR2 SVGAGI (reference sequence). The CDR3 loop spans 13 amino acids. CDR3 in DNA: TGTGCCAGCAGACCTATTGGGGGCTACGAGCAGTACTTC. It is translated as CASRPIGGYEQYF.

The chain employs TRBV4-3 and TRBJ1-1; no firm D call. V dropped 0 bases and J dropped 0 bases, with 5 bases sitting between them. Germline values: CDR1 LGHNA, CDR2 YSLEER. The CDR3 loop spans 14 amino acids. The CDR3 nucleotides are TGCGCCAGCAGCCAAGAACCCATGAACACTGAAGCTTTCTTT. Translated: CASSQEPMNTEAFF.

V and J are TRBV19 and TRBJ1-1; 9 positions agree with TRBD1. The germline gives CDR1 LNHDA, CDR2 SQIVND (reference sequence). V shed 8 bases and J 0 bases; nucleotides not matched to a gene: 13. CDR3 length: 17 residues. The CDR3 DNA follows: TGTGCCAGTCAGAACCGGGACAGGGCGGACATGAACACTGAAGCTTTCTTT. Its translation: CASQNRDRADMNTEAFF.

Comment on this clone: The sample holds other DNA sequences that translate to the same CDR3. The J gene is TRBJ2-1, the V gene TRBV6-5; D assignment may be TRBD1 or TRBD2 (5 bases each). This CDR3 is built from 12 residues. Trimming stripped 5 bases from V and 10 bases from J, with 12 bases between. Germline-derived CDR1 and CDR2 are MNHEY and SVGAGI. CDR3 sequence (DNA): TGTGCCAGCAGTCCTGGGGGTGGCGAGCAGTTCTTC. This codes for CASSPGGGEQFF.

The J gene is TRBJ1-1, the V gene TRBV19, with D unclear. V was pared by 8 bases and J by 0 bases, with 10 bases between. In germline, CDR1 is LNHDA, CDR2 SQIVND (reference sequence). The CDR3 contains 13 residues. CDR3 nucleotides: TGTGCCAGTCTTTCCCGGATGAACACTGAAGCTTTCTTT. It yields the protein CASLSRMNTEAFF.

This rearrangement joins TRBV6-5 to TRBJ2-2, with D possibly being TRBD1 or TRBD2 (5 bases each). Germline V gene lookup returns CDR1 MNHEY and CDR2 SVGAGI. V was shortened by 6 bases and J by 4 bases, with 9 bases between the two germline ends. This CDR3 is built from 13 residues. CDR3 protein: CASSRDVTGELFF. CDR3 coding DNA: TGTGCCAGCAGCCGGGACGTCACCGGGGAGCTGTTTTTT.

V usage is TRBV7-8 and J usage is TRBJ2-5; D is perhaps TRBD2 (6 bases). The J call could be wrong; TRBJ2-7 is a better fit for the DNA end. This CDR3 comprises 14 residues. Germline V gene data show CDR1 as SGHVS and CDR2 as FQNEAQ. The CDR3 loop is CASSPRAGHYEQYF. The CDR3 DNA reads TGTGCCAGCAGCCCAAGGGCGGGGCACTACGAGCAGTACTTC.

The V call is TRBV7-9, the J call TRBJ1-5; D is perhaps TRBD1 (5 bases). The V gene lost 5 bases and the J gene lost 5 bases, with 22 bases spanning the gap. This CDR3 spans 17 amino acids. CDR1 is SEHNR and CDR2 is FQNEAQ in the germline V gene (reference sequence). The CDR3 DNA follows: TGTGCCAGCAGCCCCCCCGGGGCAGGTGACCGAGATCAGCCCCAGCATTTT. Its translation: CASSPPGAGDRDQPQHF.

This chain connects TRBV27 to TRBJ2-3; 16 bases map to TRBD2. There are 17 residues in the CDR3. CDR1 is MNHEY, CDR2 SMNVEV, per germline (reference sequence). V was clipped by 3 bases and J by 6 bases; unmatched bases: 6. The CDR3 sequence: CASSLRGLAGGPDTQYF. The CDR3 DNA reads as TGTGCCAGCAGTTTGAGGGGACTAGCGGGGGGGCCGGATACGCAGTATTTT.

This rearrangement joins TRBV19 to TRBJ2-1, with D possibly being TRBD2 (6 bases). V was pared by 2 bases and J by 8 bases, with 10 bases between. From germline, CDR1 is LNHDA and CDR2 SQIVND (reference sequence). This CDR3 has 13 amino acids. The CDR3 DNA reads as TGTGCCAGTAGTATAAATCTAGCGTATGAGCAGTTCTTC. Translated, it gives CASSINLAYEQFF.

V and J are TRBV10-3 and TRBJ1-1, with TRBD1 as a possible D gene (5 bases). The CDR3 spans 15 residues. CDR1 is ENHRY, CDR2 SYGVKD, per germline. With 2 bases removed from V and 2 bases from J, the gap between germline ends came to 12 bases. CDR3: CAISEPTTANTEAFF. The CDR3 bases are TGTGCCATCAGTGAGCCTACGACAGCCAACACTGAAGCTTTCTTT.